Listed below are T cell receptor beta chains from one sample, sequenced in a study of monozygotic twins with inflammatory bowel disease. With the 5' RACE reads reprocessed, TCRdb shows one record per CDR3 protein and no DNA. The sample holds around 100,000 distinct CDR3 sequences. The material sequenced was blood. The receptors shown here come from a human donor with ulcerative colitis or Crohn's disease, or a healthy co-twin of an affected twin (not recorded which). Both conserved end residues are part of each CDR3.

>TRBJ1-1|TRBV11-2
CASSLEAGGGLNTEAFF
>TRBJ2-1|TRBV5-6
CASSPPLARYSYNEQFF
>TRBJ1-5|TRBV18
CASSPGRGSQPQHF
>TRBJ2-1|TRBV20-1
CSALISGGNEQFF
>TRBJ2-1|TRBV4-2
CASSLGTSSYNEQFF
>TRBJ2-1|TRBV12-3/TRBV12-4
CASSPILSGSEQFF
>TRBJ2-5|TRBV2
CASKASLGETQYF
>TRBJ2-7|TRBV20-1
CSASTSGSSYEQYF
>TRBJ2-3|TRBV6-1
CASSQTSVTDTQYF
>TRBJ2-3|TRBV5-1
CASSFGTPRVTDTQYF
>TRBJ2-1|TRBV19
CASSWGRDLGEQFF
>TRBJ1-2|TRBV7-9
CASSLGTGPPSDYGYTF
>TRBJ2-2|TRBV28
CASSGKFTGELCF
>TRBJ1-2|TRBV6-1
CASRPRGANYGYTF
>TRBJ1-2|TRBV7-2
CASSRTASYTF
>TRBJ2-2|TRBV28
CASTSFPTGELFF
>TRBJ2-5|TRBV7-7
CASSFGQGTQETQYF
>TRBJ2-2|TRBV30
CAWNREGRTGELFF
>TRBJ2-3|TRBV6-2/TRBV6-3
CASSYSKGLVVSTDTQYF
>TRBJ1-1|TRBV12-3/TRBV12-4
CASSLDSQGVTEAFF
>TRBJ2-7|TRBV7-6
CASSLEGRRGAAYEQYF
>TRBJ2-1|TRBV7-2
CASSLGGDSMGF
>TRBJ1-2|TRBV7-6
CASSLGQGRNYGYTF
>TRBJ1-5|TRBV7-8
CASSPSGNQPQHF
>TRBJ1-5|TRBV20-1
CSARDGSLPNQPQHF
>TRBJ1-5|TRBV27
CASSLSYRQGQVQPQHF
>TRBJ2-6|TRBV19
CASRSGANVLTF
>TRBJ2-1|TRBV13
CASSGPGQGSYNEQFF
>TRBJ2-2|TRBV20-1
CSARDPGNFGELFF
>TRBJ1-2|TRBV7-9
CASSLDNPGGYTF
>TRBJ2-2|TRBV4-2
CASSQVSGTGITGELFF
>TRBJ2-5|TRBV7-2
CASTNRQGAQGETQYF
>TRBJ2-7|TRBV28
CASSEHVGDYEQYF
>TRBJ2-5|TRBV3-1
CASSQDDTSGVLGRETQYF
>TRBJ1-2|TRBV7-9
CASFYGKGGGYTF
>TRBJ2-7|TRBV28
CASIPGGGDEQYF
>TRBJ1-2|TRBV5-1
CASSLSQDYGYTF
>TRBJ2-7|TRBV11-2
CASSLEVGYEQYF
>TRBJ1-2|TRBV20-1
CSAREGFLDYGYTF
>TRBJ1-2|TRBV7-2
CASSKTAGGYYGYTF
>TRBJ2-3|TRBV5-1
CASSSQRLAGLDTQYF